This T cell receptor beta chain was captured by sequencing in a study of blood T cell repertoires in COVID-19. Study at large: The analysed material was cDNA or gDNA that came from T cells, B-cell-depleted T cells, or PBMCs.

This CDR3 contains 13 residues. Trimming stripped 3 bases from V and 4 bases from J, with 9 bases between. CDR1 SEHNR and CDR2 FQNEAQ come from the germline V gene (reference sequence). TCRdb keeps only in-frame clones here, not all; method: immunoSEQ multiplex PCR. The sample comprises about 130,000 clones, over 70% of which are singletons, and around 20% rests with the top ten. Sequencing used peripheral blood. This TCR was recovered from an elderly man with acute or convalescent COVID-19. This chain connects TRBV7-9 to TRBJ1-1; D not resolved. CDR3 in amino acids: CASSFLGGTEAFF. In DNA, the CDR3 is TGTGCCAGCAGCTTCCTCGGAGGCACTGAAGCTTTCTTT.